This record concerns one T cell receptor (beta chain) sequence. This clone was observed a few times. What this receptor recognizes is not known. Base qualities are not provided; no much larger clone lies one nucleotide away. Uninvolved adjacent lung was obtained at least 2 cm from the tumor margin, and the absence of atypia was confirmed by two independent pathologists. At diagnosis, tumor, uninvolved tumor-adjacent lung and peripheral blood were collected and then preserved as a mix of FFPE and fresh-frozen material. The source of the sample is a study of T cells in localized non-small cell lung cancer (dated by TCRdb to the early 2020s). About the study as a whole: T cell repertoires of some 240 early-stage NSCLC patients were analyzed, with tumors being compared against uninvolved tumor-adjacent lungs. The cohort was made up of some 240 treatment-naive NSCLC patients whose localized lung tumors had been resected. Of the NSCLC patients, over 120 were male and roughly 110 were female, and the mean age was roughly 61 years. General findings and caveats noted by the study authors: Longer overall survival was associated with higher blood T cell density, whereas shorter survival was associated with higher adjacent-lung clonality. A median of 57 of the top 100 tumor clones turned up in the paired uninvolved adjacent lung, and roughly 30 of those clones also ranked among the top 100 of that same adjacent lung. Uninvolved tumor-adjacent lung showed the highest T cell clonality, higher than tumor, which suggests more focused antigenic responses in the adjacent lung. Because multi-region tumor sequencing was not done, intratumor heterogeneity could not be ruled out. Because the study design was exploratory, TCR variables were selected using unadjusted p-values without false-discovery rate correction.

TCR beta CDR3 regions were sequenced from DNA using the immunoSEQ Assay. The authors processed their data as follows. T cell density was computed as TCR beta template counts normalized to usable DNA estimated by amplifying housekeeping genes. Using the preseqR package, richness was estimated by extrapolating to 120,000 templates for tissue samples and 400,000 templates for PBMC samples. Clonality was calculated as one minus Pielou's evenness. Tissue-enriched TCRs were identified through differential abundance testing performed on productive amino-acid clonotypes, with a minimum total count of 5 and an alpha of 0.1. The Jaccard Index and the Morisita Overlap Index were used to measure how much the repertoires overlapped between compartments. TCR beta CDR3s were clustered by GLIPH together with public tetramer-defined viral CDR3s, and at least three viral sequences plus V-gene enrichment were required for viral motifs. Imported from immuneACCESS, the table was reduced by TCRdb to in-frame sequences with V and J called. These copies leave out some clones; in studies compared against another copy, an unresolved V gene accounts for under half, and the cause of the remainder is not known. V, J and clone size are those of that table, while D and trimming were read from the DNA. Across this sample there are roughly 1,200 clones, with around 22% seen only once. The ten top clones hold about a quarter of the sample.

Sequencing used normal lung tissue next to the tumor, obtained before any cancer treatment. This receptor was identified in a man aged 40-75 years with stage III lung adenocarcinoma.

The nucleotide sequence reads TGTGCCAGCACCCCAAGGGGTAATCAGCCCCAGCATTTT. It translates as CASTPRGNQPQHF. This receptor chain uses TRBV6-8 and TRBJ1-5; the D segment could be TRBD1, given 5 matching bases. Based on the germline V gene, the CDR1 and CDR2 sequences are MNHGY and SAAAGT. The CDR3 has 13 amino acids, counting the end cysteine and phenylalanine. The only DNA kept is the CDR3, 39 bases in frame from the first base. Trimming takes 7 bases from V and 4 bases from J, and the germline ends sit 11 bases apart.